This TCR beta chain was documented in a study of blood T cell repertoires in COVID-19. The CDR3 runs 14 residues. CDR1 is SEHNR, CDR2 FQNEAQ, per germline (reference sequence). The V gene end was trimmed by 2 bases and the J gene end by 7 bases; junction bases not matched to a gene: 7. Sequenced by immunoSEQ multiplex PCR; TCRdb stores in-frame clones only, minus some. Among about 390,000 clones listed, 87% were seen once. Patients of the Seattle cohort, enrolled during active infection, were followed longitudinally. The chain joins TRBV7-9 to TRBJ2-7; the match to TRBD1 covers 8 bases. The sample comprised peripheral blood. The sequence was obtained from a woman aged 55-69 years with COVID-19, enrolled during active disease. The DNA for the CDR3 is TGTGCCAGCAGCTTAAGGGCAGGGGGCGGTGAGCAGTACTTC. This encodes CASSLRAGGGEQYF.